A single sample gave rise to the 16 T cell receptor beta chains below, sequenced in a study of blood T cell repertoires in COVID-19. Using immunoSEQ multiplex PCR, the repertoire was profiled, and TCRdb retains in-frame clones only, with some absent. The sample records approximately 210,000 clones, 85% being singletons. The sequencing sample was made of peripheral blood. These receptors all come from a man between 60 and 70 years old with COVID-19, enrolled during active disease.

This chain uses TRBV6-5 with TRBJ1-2; tentative D call: TRBD1 (5 bases). The CDR3 consists of 15 residues. Germline lookup yields CDR1 MNHEY and CDR2 SVGAGI. The V end lost 4 bases, the J end lost 2 bases, and 14 bases lay between the germline ends. The CDR3 sequence is CASSSPGGGNYGYTF. The DNA for the CDR3 is TGTGCCAGCAGTTCACCCGGCGGGGGGAACTATGGCTACACCTTC.

This chain joins TRBV6-5 and TRBJ1-4; possibly TRBD1 for D (5 bases). The length of the CDR3 is 15 residues. Germline V CDR1 and CDR2: MNHEY, SVGAGI. Between the trimmed V and J ends, which lost 0 bases and 7 bases, there was a span of 12 bases. The CDR3 nucleotides are TGTGCCAGCAGTTACTCGGCGGGGGGGAGTGAAAAACTGTTTTTT. Its translation is CASSYSAGGSEKLFF.

The V call is TRBV12-3 or TRBV12-4, the J call TRBJ1-6; D not certain. V was trimmed by 4 bases and J by 14 bases, leaving 15 bases between them. There are 13 residues in the CDR3. CDR3 sequence: CASSSLTFSALHF. As DNA, the CDR3 is TGTGCCAGCAGTTCCTTAACCTTTTCGGCCCTCCACTTT.

The chain has TRBV7-8 and TRBJ2-1, with D possibly TRBD1 on 6 matching bases. CDR3 length: 13 residues. Trimming took 6 bases from V and 6 from J, leaving 12 bases between them. Germline lookup yields CDR1 SGHVS and CDR2 FQNEAQ. The DNA for the CDR3 is TGTGCCAGCAGACTAGGGGGAGCCAATGAGCAGTTCTTC. Its translation: CASRLGGANEQFF.

The gene calls are TRBV4-3 and TRBJ2-7; the match to TRBD2 covers 7 bases. This CDR3 has 15 amino acids. Germline CDR1 LGHNA, CDR2 YSLEER. J gave up 10 bases and V 0 bases, and 12 bases lay outside the gene matches. DNA for the CDR3: TGCGCCAGCAGCCAAGATGCCAGGGCGGGGGATGGACAGTACTTC. As protein: CASSQDARAGDGQYF.

The rearrangement uses TRBV28 and TRBJ1-5; 8 bases agree with TRBD1. The V gene's germline CDR1 is MDHEN and CDR2 SYDVKM. V was clipped by 6 bases and J by 1 base; unmatched bases: 8. The CDR3 runs to 16 residues. The CDR3: CASRYPGGWSNQPQHF. The CDR3 nucleotides read TGTGCCAGCAGGTATCCAGGGGGCTGGAGCAATCAGCCCCAGCATTTT.

V is TRBV19 and J is TRBJ2-3; D might be TRBD1 (6 bases). In germline, CDR1 is LNHDA, CDR2 SQIVND (reference sequence). The CDR3 covers 15 residues. V was cut by 4 bases and J by 2 bases, with 13 bases left in between. The CDR3 loop reads CASSKQGSITDTQYF. CDR3 DNA sequence: TGTGCCAGTAGTAAACAGGGTTCCATCACAGATACGCAGTATTTT.

The V gene is TRBV30, the J gene TRBJ1-6; D uncertain. Per the germline V gene, CDR1 is GTSNPN and CDR2 is SVGIG (reference sequence). This CDR3 spans 11 amino acids. Trimming pared 3 bases from V and 14 bases from J, leaving 11 bases between. The CDR3 DNA reads TGTGCCTGGAGCGTCGGTCGGGCCCTCCACTTT. Its translation is CAWSVGRALHF.

This clone was seen a single time. The V and J genes are TRBV5-1 and TRBJ2-1, with 10 bases that match TRBD1. The CDR3 contains 15 residues. V dropped 3 bases and J dropped 6; count of bases not matched to a gene: 6. CDR1 is SGHRS and CDR2 is YFSETQ in the germline V gene. CDR3 residues: CASSWGQGPGNEQFF. Written as DNA, the CDR3 is TGCGCCAGCAGCTGGGGACAGGGGCCGGGCAATGAGCAGTTCTTC.

The genes are TRBV19 and TRBJ2-7, with 9 bases aligning to TRBD1. Germline CDR1 is LNHDA and CDR2 is SQIVND (reference sequence). CDR3 size: 12 residues. V dropped 3 bases and J dropped 6; count of bases not matched to a gene: 0. The CDR3 loop reads CASSMTGGEQYF. The CDR3 DNA sequence: TGTGCCAGTAGTATGACAGGGGGCGAGCAGTACTTC.

CDR3: CASSLGKGRASYEQYF. As DNA, the CDR3 is TGTGCCAGCAGCTTGGGCAAAGGCAGGGCCTCCTACGAGCAGTACTTC. This chain joins TRBV5-4 and TRBJ2-7, with TRBD1 as a possible D gene (5 bases). Trimming stripped 0 bases from V and 0 bases from J, with 13 bases between. From germline, CDR1 is SGHNT and CDR2 YYREEE (reference sequence). The CDR3 spans 16 residues.

CDR3 amino acids: CASRLQGANIQYF. The CDR3 DNA is TGTGCCAGCAGGTTACAGGGGGCAAACATTCAGTACTTC. The chain recombines TRBV5-4 with TRBJ2-4; 9 bases fit TRBD1. V lost 5 bases and J lost 6; bases outside the gene matches: 3. The CDR3 runs 13 residues. In germline, CDR1 is SGHNT, CDR2 YYREEE (reference sequence).

The chain links TRBV7-3 to TRBJ1-3, with D uncertain. The germline V gene encodes CDR1 SGHTA and CDR2 FQGTGA. The germline V and J ends were trimmed by 1 base and 0 bases, with 7 bases remaining between them. The CDR3 is 15 residues long. CDR3 DNA: TGTGCCAGCAGCTTAATGGCAAGCTCTGGAAACACCATATATTTT. Its protein product is CASSLMASSGNTIYF.

This clone was observed a few times. The rearrangement joins TRBV3-1 (or the pseudogene TRBV3-2) to TRBJ2-1, with 10 bases lining up with TRBD2. After removal of 4 bases from V and 3 bases from J, the junction contained 3 bases not matched to a gene. The CDR3 consists of 15 residues. Germline V gene sequence: CDR1 LGHDT, CDR2 YNNKEL (reference sequence). CDR3 sequence reads: CASSPSGGFYNEQFF. Written as DNA, the CDR3 is TGTGCCAGCAGCCCTAGCGGGGGATTCTACAATGAGCAGTTCTTC.

This clone turned up a few times. The chain couples TRBV2 to TRBJ1-5; D not certain. This CDR3 comprises 15 residues. Looked up from germline, CDR1 is SNHLY and CDR2 is FYNNEI. V was cut by 5 bases and J by 1 base, with 12 bases left in between. The CDR3 is CASSFGRESNQPQHF. The DNA of the CDR3 is TGTGCCAGCAGTTTCGGACGGGAAAGCAATCAGCCCCAGCATTTT.

This rearrangement joins TRBV11-2 to TRBJ2-2; possibly TRBD2 for D (7 bases). V was clipped by 5 bases and J by 0 bases, with 10 bases between them. CDR1 and CDR2 (germline): SGHAT, FQNNGV. CDR3 length: 15 residues. This CDR3 reads CASSGRGANTGELFF. The DNA of the CDR3 is TGTGCCAGCAGCGGGAGGGGGGCGAACACCGGGGAGCTGTTTTTT. Full variable domain (remainder filled in from reference TRBV11-2 and TRBJ2-2): EAGVAQSPRYKIIEKRQSVAFWCNPISGHATLYWYQQILGQGPKLLIQFQNNGVVDDSQLPKDRFSAERLKGVDSTLKIQPAKLEDSAVYLCASSGRGANTGELFFGEGSRLTVL.